This entry describes one TCR beta chain. Sequenced by immunoSEQ multiplex PCR; TCRdb stores in-frame clones only, minus some. The table lists roughly 120,000 clones, 85% to 90% of them singletons. This sample is drawn from a study of blood T cell repertoires in COVID-19. Study-wide background: The origin of the acute and convalescent COVID-19 samples was the United States, Italy and Spain. From T cells, B-cell-depleted T cells, or PBMCs came the material, which was cDNA or gDNA.

Germline CDR1 and CDR2: SGHVS and FQNEAQ. CDR3 size: 14 residues. Between the trimmed V and J ends, which lost 4 bases and 8 bases, there was a span of 14 bases. V usage is TRBV7-8 and J usage is TRBJ2-2; tentatively, D is TRBD2 (5 bases). The sequencing input was peripheral blood. The receptor comes from a man aged 65-85 years who had recovered from COVID-19. The CDR3 DNA is TGTGCCAGCAGCTCCACAACGGGGTTGGGGGAGCTGTTTTTT. Translation: CASSSTTGLGELFF. The entire variable domain, with the rest obtained from reference TRBV7-8 and TRBJ2-2, is as follows: GAGVSQSPRYKVAKRGQDVALRCDPISGHVSLFWYQQALGQGPEFLTYFQNEAQLDKSGLPSDRFFAERPEGSVSTLKIQRTQQEDSAVYLCASSSTTGLGELFFGEGSRLTVL.